One sample yielded the 8 T cell receptor beta chains listed below, sequenced in a study of blood T cells in healthy people across ages. A second about 6 to 12 cycle PCR used barcoded and J-beta primers. TCRdb re-called the 5' RACE reads with MiXCR, one entry per CDR3 protein. Seen here are about 1.6 million distinct CDR3 sequences, roughly 30% observed once, and the top ten hold roughly 10%. The sample was blood. The receptor source for this set is a young woman in good health.

This clonotype was detected ten times or more. The rearrangement joins TRBV6-4 to TRBJ2-3; maybe TRBD1 (5 bases). The CDR3 is made up of 15 amino acids. Between the trimmed V and J ends, which lost 6 bases and 0 bases, there was a span of 13 bases. Germline V lookup: CDR1 MRHNA, CDR2 SNTAGT. DNA for the CDR3: TGTGCCAGCAGGATCCAGGGTCTAAGCACAGATACGCAGTATTTT. Translation gives CASRIQGLSTDTQYF.

V and J are TRBV5-1 and TRBJ2-1; TRBD2 agrees at 7 bases. Per germline, CDR1 SGHRS and CDR2 YFSETQ. The junction had 5 bases not matched to a gene; V was cut back by 2 bases and J by 3 bases. The CDR3 sequence is 15 residues long. The CDR3 coding sequence is TGCGCCAGCAGCTTCGCTAGCGGCCTCTACAATGAGCAGTTCTTC. This translates into CASSFASGLYNEQFF.

The sample holds many counts of this clonotype. This chain uses TRBV29-1 with TRBJ2-1; 15 bases line up with TRBD2. Germline V gene data show CDR1 as SQVTM and CDR2 as ANQGSEA. The V segment lost 8 bases and the J segment 9 bases; nucleotides outside the gene matches: 8. This CDR3 is built from 14 residues. The CDR3 region is CSSAGTSGRSEQFF. The CDR3 nucleotides are TGCAGCTCCGCCGGGACTAGCGGGAGGAGTGAGCAGTTCTTC.

The V and J genes are TRBV18 and TRBJ2-1; D is ambiguous. The CDR3 is 13 amino acids. Trimming pared 5 bases from V and 6 bases from J, leaving 11 bases between. Germline lookup yields CDR1 KGHSH and CDR2 LQKENI. CDR3 DNA sequence: TGTGCCAGCTCAGCGGACGCGACCAATGAGCAGTTCTTC. Translating gives CASSADATNEQFF. The entire variable domain, with the rest obtained from reference TRBV18 and TRBJ2-1, is as follows: NAGVMQNPRHLVRRRGQEARLRCSPMKGHSHVYWYRQLPEEGLKFMVYLQKENIIDESGMPKERFSAEFPKEGPSILRIQQVVRGDSAAYFCASSADATNEQFFGPGTRLTVL.

V usage is TRBV20-1 and J usage is TRBJ2-1, with a tentative D call TRBD2 (6 bases). In germline, CDR1 is DFQATT, CDR2 SNEGSKA (reference sequence). The CDR3 has 15 residues. Deletions cut 6 bases from V and 4 bases from J, with 19 bases between. The chain's CDR3 is CSAREFRDSYNEQFF. The CDR3 nucleotides read TGCAGTGCCAGGGAGTTCCGGGACTCTTACAATGAGCAGTTCTTC.

V and J are TRBV15 and TRBJ2-7; TRBD1 matches 8 bases. The CDR3 has 14 residues. V lost 1 base, J lost 6 bases, and 5 bases stayed unmatched. CDR1 is LNHNV, CDR2 YYDKDF, per germline (reference sequence). The CDR3, as DNA: TGTGCCACCAGCAGAGCAGGGACAGGCTGCGAGCAGTACTTC. Translating gives CATSRAGTGCEQYF.

Regarding this clonotype: Mismatch with germline at one junction end may stem from a read error. The V call is TRBV27, the J call TRBJ1-2; D remains ambiguous. Germline loops: CDR1 MNHEY, CDR2 SMNVEV (reference sequence). There are 13 residues in the CDR3. The CDR3 loop is CVSSPFGNYGYTF. The DNA of the CDR3 is TGTGTCAGCAGTCCCTTCGGGAATTATGGCTACACCTTC.

This clonotype was counted ten times or more. V and J are TRBV5-1 and TRBJ2-7; the match to TRBD1 covers 9 bases. Germline values: CDR1 SGHRS, CDR2 YFSETQ. The CDR3 has 16 residues. J was trimmed by 4 bases and V by 3 bases; bases with no gene match: 11. CDR3 DNA sequence: TGCGCCAGCAGCTCTGTTCCGGGACAGGGTTCTTACGAGCAGTACTTC. Its translation: CASSSVPGQGSYEQYF.